Shown below are 19 T cell receptor beta chains from a single sample sequenced in a study of prognosis after radiotherapy for stage I lung cancer. Genomic DNA provided the template from which TCR beta CDR3 was amplified by two-round multiplex PCR. Amplification in first-round PCR relied on primers specific to each TRBV and TRBJ gene. A single record per CDR3 protein comes from TCRdb applying MiXCR to the multiplex PCR reads. The table records about 35,000 distinct CDR3 sequences, approximately 29% of them present only once. The specimen comprised PBMCs, sampled before or after stereotactic body radiation therapy (not recorded which). The receptor source for this set is a donor aged 50 or older with non-small cell lung cancer.

The table lists this clonotype with many counts. CDR3 residues: CASSLQNTGELFF. The CDR3 coding sequence is TGTGCCAGCAGTCTCCAGAACACCGGGGAGCTGTTTTTT. The chain joins TRBV12-3 or TRBV12-4 to TRBJ2-2; D unclear. CDR3 size: 13 residues. V lost 5 bases and J 1 base, leaving 5 bases between the germline ends.

Many counts were recorded for this clonotype. The chain employs TRBV7-9 and TRBJ1-2, with 9 positions matching TRBD1. The J segment lost 4 bases and the V segment lost 6 bases, leaving 9 bases of the junction unmatched. Germline lookup yields CDR1 SEHNR and CDR2 FQNEAQ (reference sequence). The CDR3 spans 15 residues. DNA of the CDR3: TGTGCCAGCAGTTCCGACAGGGGGATGATCTATGGCTACACCTTC. It yields the protein CASSSDRGMIYGYTF.

This clonotype has a count of ten or more. This chain's CDR3 is CSAEGQSQETQYF. For the CDR3, the DNA is TGCAGTGCTGAGGGACAGTCCCAAGAGACCCAGTACTTC. The chain couples TRBV20-1 to TRBJ2-5, with 7 nucleotides matching TRBD1. Germline V gives CDR1 DFQATT, CDR2 SNEGSKA (reference sequence). CDR3 length equals 13 residues. With V trimmed by 5 bases and J by 1 base, 4 bases remained unmatched.

This clonotype was seen ten or more times. This sequence joins TRBV6-2 or TRBV6-3 and TRBJ1-5; no clear D. Trimming stripped 2 bases from V and 4 bases from J, with 9 bases between. Germline V CDR1 and CDR2: MNHEY, SVGEGT. The CDR3 extends over 14 amino acids. The CDR3 nucleotides are TGTGCCAGCAGTTACGCACCCCCAAATCAGCCCCAGCATTTT. It translates to CASSYAPPNQPQHF.

This clonotype has ten or more counts. This chain connects TRBV20-1 to TRBJ1-2, with TRBD1 as a possible D gene (6 bases). The CDR3 length is 14 residues. Trimming pared 4 bases from V and 7 bases from J, leaving 19 bases between. Germline V CDR1 and CDR2: DFQATT, SNEGSKA (reference sequence). For the CDR3, the DNA is TGCAGTGCTATCGACTCGTGGGGGCGCGGTGGCTACACCTTC. This translates into CSAIDSWGRGGYTF.

About this clonotype: A much larger clone lies a single base off, so this may be a read error. V usage is TRBV7-2 and J usage is TRBJ1-2; a possible D gene is TRBD1 (6 bases). V was shortened by 4 bases and J by 12 bases, with 15 bases between the two germline ends. Germline V CDR1 and CDR2: SGHTA, FQGNSA. The CDR3 covers 12 residues. CDR3 nucleotide sequence: TGTGCCAGCAGCTCAAACAGGGTTAGCCACACCTTC. Protein product: CASSSNRVSHTF. The full variable domain, rest sourced from reference TRBV7-2 and TRBJ1-2, is GAGVSQSPSNKVTEKGKDVELRCDPISGHTALYWYRQSLGQGLEFLIYFQGNSAPDKSGLPSDRFSAERTGGSVSTLTIQRTQQEDSAVYLCASSSNRVSHTFGSGTRLTVV.

Only a few counts were recorded for this clonotype. Since a much larger clone is just one base distant, this may be a read error. The chain is built from TRBV6-2 or TRBV6-3 and TRBJ2-7; the D is unclear. The V and J ends lost 7 bases and 4 bases respectively, with 23 bases between them. The CDR3 totals 16 residues. Germline CDR1 reads MNHEY; CDR2 reads SVGEGT. The CDR3 DNA reads TGTGCCAGCATACCGCATAAGAGCGCCGTTTTTTACGAGCAGTACTTC. Translating gives CASIPHKSAVFYEQYF.

The chain has TRBV28 and TRBJ1-5; TRBD1 agrees at 10 bases. The CDR3 consists of 20 residues. The V and J ends lost 6 bases and 3 bases, in that order; junction bases with no gene match: 20. Per germline, CDR1 MDHEN and CDR2 SYDVKM. CDR3 bases: TGTGCCAGCAGCCGGGGGACAGGGGCCGCGAACGCCGACCCCAATCAGCCCCAGCATTTT. This codes for CASSRGTGAANADPNQPQHF.

This clonotype was recorded once. A single base separates this from a much larger clone, so it may be a read error. The chain is built from TRBV6-1 and TRBJ2-5; D is possibly TRBD1 (6 bases). Germline lookup yields CDR1 MNHNS and CDR2 SASEGT. The CDR3 covers 11 residues. CDR3 amino acids: CGSRISGAQYF. The CDR3, as DNA: TGTGGCAGCCGAATTTCAGGGGCACAGTACTTC.

Comment on this clonotype: Germline is not matched at one junction end, which may reflect a read error. The V and J genes are TRBV3-1 and TRBJ2-3; 7 bases fit TRBD2. The CDR3 totals 18 residues. CDR1 and CDR2 (germline): LGHDT, YNNKEL (reference sequence). The CDR3 loop reads CASSQEISLAGDVDTQYF. CDR3 nucleotide sequence: TGTGCCAGTAGCCAAGAAATCTCCCTGGCGGGGGATGTTGATACGCAGTATTTT.

The rearrangement links TRBV19 to TRBJ2-2, with 7 bases lining up with TRBD1. The CDR3 contains 15 residues. The germline V gene encodes CDR1 LNHDA and CDR2 SQIVND (reference sequence). V was clipped by 5 bases and J by 3 bases; unmatched bases: 6. The CDR3 here is CASSPTGVYTGELFF. The DNA for the CDR3 is TGTGCCAGTAGTCCTACAGGGGTCTACACCGGGGAGCTGTTTTTT.

This clonotype was detected ten times or more. The chain links TRBV7-3 to TRBJ1-6, with a possible D match to TRBD1 (5 bases). The V end lost 2 bases, the J end lost 10 bases, and 15 bases lay between the germline ends. The germline V gene has CDR1 SGHTA and CDR2 FQGTGA. The length of the CDR3 is 15 residues. CDR3 nucleotide sequence: TGTGCCAGCAGCTTAGTGGGACGTGGAGGATCACCCCTCCACTTT. Its protein is CASSLVGRGGSPLHF.

The sample holds many counts of this clonotype. This chain connects TRBV5-4 to TRBJ1-1, with D possibly TRBD1 on 6 matching bases. The CDR3 totals 16 residues. The V gene lost 0 bases and the J gene lost 2 bases, with 14 bases spanning the gap. The germline gives CDR1 SGHNT, CDR2 YYREEE (reference sequence). CDR3 sequence: CASSLGKTGPNTEAFF. The CDR3, as DNA: TGTGCCAGCAGCTTGGGGAAGACAGGCCCAAACACTGAAGCTTTCTTT.

In its sample, this clonotype was seen many times. The V gene is TRBV18, the J gene TRBJ2-1; TRBD1 or TRBD2 may be the D gene (6 bases each). Germline loops: CDR1 KGHSH, CDR2 LQKENI. The ends were cut back, 2 bases at V and 2 bases at J, with 13 bases in the middle. The CDR3 runs 16 residues. The CDR3 is CASSPTGAGTYNEQFF. In nucleotides, the CDR3 is TGTGCCAGCTCACCAACGGGGGCCGGCACCTACAATGAGCAGTTCTTC.

This clonotype was detected ten times or more. The chain uses TRBV7-6 and TRBJ2-2; the D is unclear. Trimming removed 2 bases from V and 1 base from J, with 8 bases in between. The germline CDR1 and CDR2 sequences are SGHVS and FNYEAQ. The CDR3 contains 15 residues. The chain's CDR3 is CASSLSLGNTGELFF. CDR3 DNA sequence: TGTGCCAGCAGCTTATCCCTGGGGAACACCGGGGAGCTGTTTTTT. The complete variable domain, with remaining parts taken from reference TRBV7-6 and TRBJ2-2, reads GAGVSQSPRYKVTKRGQDVALRCDPISGHVSLYWYRQALGQGPEFLTYFNYEAQQDKSGLPNDRFSAERPEGSISTLTIQRTEQRDSAMYRCASSLSLGNTGELFFGEGSRLTVL.

This clonotype was counted ten times or more. The rearrangement joins TRBV4-1 to TRBJ1-4, with 8 bases that match TRBD1. The germline V gene has CDR1 MGHRA and CDR2 YSYEKL. The CDR3 runs 15 residues. V lost 5 bases and J lost 7; bases outside the gene matches: 9. The CDR3: CASSEPGGAGEKLFF. The CDR3 DNA sequence: TGCGCCAGCAGCGAACCAGGGGGCGCGGGTGAAAAACTGTTTTTT.

This clonotype was seen many times. The V call is TRBV9, the J call TRBJ2-1; the D is unclear. Germline CDR1 is SGDLS and CDR2 is YYNGEE. V gave up 0 bases and J gave up 4 bases, with 5 bases separating them. The CDR3 is 13 residues long. CDR3 loop: CASSVGQYNEQFF. The CDR3 region has the DNA TGTGCCAGCAGCGTAGGGCAGTACAATGAGCAGTTCTTC. Full variable domain (outside the CDR3, taken from reference TRBV9 and TRBJ2-1): DSGVTQTPKHLITATGQRVTLRCSPRSGDLSVYWYQQSLDQGLQFLIQYYNGEERAKGNILERFSAQQFPDLHSELNLSSLELGDSALYFCASSVGQYNEQFFGPGTRLTVL.

CDR3 in amino acids: CASSIGLVGLFQETQYF. The CDR3 nucleotides are TGTGCCAGCAGCATTGGACTAGTGGGGCTATTCCAAGAGACCCAGTACTTC. This chain joins TRBV6-1 and TRBJ2-5; TRBD2 matches 7 bases. V lost 6 bases, J lost 1 base, and 14 bases stayed unmatched. Germline-derived CDR1 and CDR2 are MNHNS and SASEGT. CDR3 length: 17 amino acids.

The chain carries TRBV29-1 and TRBJ1-1, with D hard to call. The CDR3 totals 13 residues. Per the germline V gene, CDR1 is SQVTM and CDR2 is ANQGSEA. V shed 5 bases and J shed 4 bases, with 14 bases lying between them. This CDR3 reads CSVIMDPTTEAFF. The CDR3 coding sequence is TGCAGCGTTATCATGGATCCGACCACTGAAGCTTTCTTT.